The 23 T cell receptor beta chains in this list originate from one sample, sequenced in a study of blood T cell repertoires in COVID-19. Libraries were prepared by immunoSEQ multiplex PCR; TCRdb keeps only in-frame clonotypes and omits some of them. The sample holds about 350,000 clones, roughly 86% seen once. Input material: PBMCs or T cells enriched from blood (not recorded which). All receptors derive from a woman in her twenties or thirties who had been exposed to COVID-19.

V gene TRBV5-6 combines with J gene TRBJ2-1; TRBD2 aligns across 15 bases. Germline CDR1 SGHDT, CDR2 YYEEEE. The CDR3 has 16 amino acids. The ends lost 2 bases at V and 7 bases at J; junction bases unmatched: 4. CDR3 protein: CASSFRTSGRANEQFF. The CDR3, as DNA: TGTGCCAGCAGCTTCCGGACTAGCGGGAGGGCTAATGAGCAGTTCTTC.

In this sample, this clone turned up once. The chain has TRBV18 and TRBJ1-2; D might be TRBD1 (6 bases). Between the trimmed V and J ends, which lost 3 bases and 4 bases, there was a span of 9 bases. Germline values: CDR1 KGHSH, CDR2 LQKENI. This CDR3 has 13 amino acids. CDR3 in amino acids: CASSPRTAYGYTF. The CDR3 DNA sequence: TGTGCCAGCTCACCTAGGACAGCCTATGGCTACACCTTC. The full variable domain, its missing parts supplied by reference TRBV18 and TRBJ1-2, is NAGVMQNPRHLVRRRGQEARLRCSPMKGHSHVYWYRQLPEEGLKFMVYLQKENIIDESGMPKERFSAEFPKEGPSILRIQQVVRGDSAAYFCASSPRTAYGYTFGSGTRLTVV.

The V call is TRBV5-1, the J call TRBJ1-3; D remains unclear. V shed 4 bases and J shed 0 bases, with 11 bases lying between them. Germline CDR1 reads SGHRS; CDR2 reads YFSETQ. This CDR3 is built from 15 residues. In DNA form, the CDR3 reads TGCGCCAGCAGCGCCGACGGGGACTCTGGAAACACCATATATTTT. This translates into CASSADGDSGNTIYF. The full variable domain, in which reference TRBV5-1 and TRBJ1-3 provide the parts outside the CDR3, is KAGVTQTPRYLIKTRGQQVTLSCSPISGHRSVSWYQQTPGQGLQFLFEYFSETQRNKGNFPGRFSGRQFSNSRSEMNVSTLELGDSALYLCASSADGDSGNTIYFGEGSWLTVV.

The V gene is TRBV9, the J gene TRBJ1-1, with D possibly TRBD1 on 5 matching bases. Germline values: CDR1 SGDLS, CDR2 YYNGEE. The CDR3 has 13 residues. The V end lost 4 bases, the J end lost 8 bases, and 15 bases lay between the germline ends. This CDR3 is CASSPSGGGEAFF. DNA of the CDR3: TGTGCCAGCAGCCCCTCTGGGGGGGGAGAAGCTTTCTTT.

This clone was found once. This CDR3 reads CASSPLTGSNQPQHF. The CDR3 DNA is TGTGCCAGCAGCCCGCTAACAGGGAGCAATCAGCCCCAGCATTTT. The chain combines TRBV7-9 with TRBJ1-5; possibly TRBD1 for D (6 bases). The germline gives CDR1 SEHNR, CDR2 FQNEAQ (reference sequence). This CDR3 comprises 15 residues. V was shortened by 5 bases and J by 1 base, with 12 bases between the two germline ends.

The chain joins TRBV6-5 to TRBJ1-2; 9 nucleotides align to TRBD1. J was trimmed by 6 bases and V by 4 bases; bases with no gene match: 9. The CDR3 has 15 residues. CDR1 and CDR2 from the germline V gene are MNHEY and SVGAGI. This chain's CDR3 is CASSSNRGRENGYTF. CDR3 bases: TGTGCCAGCAGTTCGAACAGGGGGCGCGAGAATGGCTACACCTTC.

V gene TRBV5-1 combines with J gene TRBJ2-7; tentatively, D is TRBD2 (6 bases). The V end was cut by 0 bases, the J end by 0 bases, with 10 bases between. The V gene's germline CDR1 is SGHRS and CDR2 YFSETQ. The length of the CDR3 is 15 residues. Written as DNA, the CDR3 is TGCGCCAGCAGCTTGGCCGGAGGGATCTCCTACGAGCAGTACTTC. The encoded protein is CASSLAGGISYEQYF.

The J gene is TRBJ1-5, the V gene TRBV15; 8 positions match TRBD1. The CDR3 has 15 amino acids. Trimming at V came to 2 bases and at J to 6 bases, leaving 6 bases not matched to a gene. CDR1 is LNHNV, CDR2 YYDKDF, per germline (reference sequence). The CDR3 region is CATSRSAGGRQPQHF. The CDR3 DNA reads TGTGCCACCAGCAGATCGGCAGGGGGCCGTCAGCCCCAGCATTTT. Combining the CDR3 with reference TRBV15 and TRBJ1-5 gives the whole variable domain DAMVIQNPRYQVTQFGKPVTLSCSQTLNHNVMYWYQQKSSQAPKLLFHYYDKDFNNEADTPDNFQSRRPNTSFCFLDIRSPGLGDTAMYLCATSRSAGGRQPQHFGDGTRLSIL.

This chain links TRBV6-6 with TRBJ2-1, with a tentative D call TRBD2 (5 bases). The germline V and J ends were trimmed by 8 bases and 4 bases, with 15 bases remaining between them. The V gene's germline CDR1 is MNHNY and CDR2 SVGAGI (reference sequence). The CDR3 covers 14 residues. The CDR3 is CASGLARTYNEQFF. CDR3 nucleotides: TGTGCCAGCGGGCTAGCCCGAACGTACAATGAGCAGTTCTTC.

The V call is TRBV7-3, the J call TRBJ2-1, with 13 bases lining up with TRBD2. Germline values: CDR1 SGHTA, CDR2 FQGTGA. With 5 bases clipped from V and 6 bases from J, the junction kept 7 bases outside the gene matches. This CDR3 spans 16 amino acids. This CDR3 is CASSPRLAGGFNEQFF. The CDR3 region has the DNA TGTGCCAGCAGCCCCCGACTAGCGGGAGGATTCAATGAGCAGTTCTTC.

This chain uses TRBV19 with TRBJ2-6, with D possibly matching TRBD1 (5 bases). This CDR3 contains 14 residues. V was cut by 5 bases and J by 0 bases, with 5 bases left in between. The germline gives CDR1 LNHDA, CDR2 SQIVND (reference sequence). CDR3 region: CASSDSSGANVLTF. CDR3 coding DNA: TGTGCCAGTAGTGACAGCTCTGGGGCCAACGTCCTGACTTTC.

The J gene is TRBJ1-5, the V gene TRBV28; possible D gene TRBD1, 5 bases. V was trimmed by 3 bases and J by 7 bases, leaving 10 bases between them. The germline V gene encodes CDR1 MDHEN and CDR2 SYDVKM. The CDR3 sequence is 13 residues long. The CDR3 nucleotides read TGTGCCAGCAGTTTCCGGGGGTGGCAGCCCCAGCATTTT. Translated: CASSFRGWQPQHF.

V is TRBV19 and J is TRBJ1-1, with 7 bases aligning to TRBD1. The V gene end was trimmed by 2 bases and the J gene end by 3 bases; junction bases not matched to a gene: 6. Germline V lookup: CDR1 LNHDA, CDR2 SQIVND (reference sequence). The CDR3 is 15 residues long. The CDR3 loop is CASSISGGMDTEAFF. Here the CDR3 DNA reads TGTGCCAGTAGTATATCAGGGGGTATGGACACTGAAGCTTTCTTT.

This clone was counted between two and nine times. The chain carries TRBV5-5 and TRBJ1-4; 8 nucleotides agree with TRBD1. The length of the CDR3 is 14 residues. J lost 8 bases, V lost 2 bases, and 5 bases had no gene match. Germline-derived CDR1 and CDR2 are SGHKS and YYEKEE (reference sequence). Here the CDR3 reads CASSLGGTGEKLFF. DNA for the CDR3: TGTGCCAGCAGCTTAGGTGGGACAGGCGAAAAACTGTTTTTT.

The genes are TRBV11-2 and TRBJ1-2, with D unclear. The germline gives CDR1 SGHAT, CDR2 FQNNGV. Trimming shortened V by 7 bases and J by 4 bases, and 19 bases separated the two germline ends. The CDR3 extends over 15 amino acids. CDR3 region: CASMAGRLPAYGYTF. The CDR3 nucleotides read TGTGCCAGCATGGCGGGCCGCCTTCCCGCCTATGGCTACACCTTC.

This chain's CDR3 is CASSRLAGDLLHRGGLFF. The CDR3 DNA reads as TGTGCCAGCAGCCGACTAGCGGGAGACCTATTGCACCGGGGAGGGCTGTTTTTT. The chain joins TRBV3-1 (or the pseudogene TRBV3-2) to TRBJ2-2; 12 bases match TRBD2. The V gene end was trimmed by 4 bases and the J gene end by 13 bases; junction bases not matched to a gene: 19. The CDR3 is made up of 18 amino acids. CDR1 is LGHDT, CDR2 YNNKEL, per germline (reference sequence).

This clone was counted ten times or more. This chain joins TRBV28 and TRBJ2-1; 8 bases fit TRBD1. V shed 6 bases, J shed 9 bases, and the junction held 16 bases outside the gene matches. The CDR3 consists of 16 residues. Germline V gives CDR1 MDHEN, CDR2 SYDVKM. This CDR3 reads CASSSTGVLGFSEQFF. For the CDR3, the DNA is TGTGCCAGCAGCTCGACAGGGGTTCTGGGTTTCAGTGAGCAGTTCTTC.

The chain employs TRBV13 and TRBJ1-1, with 9 bases identical to TRBD1. The CDR3 is made up of 14 amino acids. V gave up 3 bases and J gave up 5 bases; unmatched junction bases: 4. Germline-derived CDR1 and CDR2 are PRHDT and FYEKMQ (reference sequence). This chain's CDR3 is CASSFSGQGTEAFF. The CDR3 DNA follows: TGTGCCAGCAGCTTCTCGGGACAGGGAACTGAAGCTTTCTTT.

DNA for the CDR3: TGTGCCAGCTCACCACCCTCCGCGGAGACCCAGTACTTC. This encodes CASSPPSAETQYF. The rearrangement uses TRBV18 and TRBJ2-5, with D unclear. V was pared by 0 bases and J by 5 bases, with 7 bases between. CDR1 and CDR2 from the germline V gene are KGHSH and LQKENI. The CDR3 loop spans 13 amino acids.

This clone has just a few counts. The CDR3, as DNA: TGTGCCAGCAGTCTTCAGGGCCAGAACACTGAAGCTTTCTTT. Translated: CASSLQGQNTEAFF. The V call is TRBV28, the J call TRBJ1-1; maybe TRBD1 (5 bases). This CDR3 comprises 14 residues. CDR1 and CDR2 (germline): MDHEN, SYDVKM. V lost 5 bases and J lost 1, with 11 bases in between.

V is TRBV3-1 (or the pseudogene TRBV3-2) and J is TRBJ1-1, with D tentatively TRBD1 (5 bases). V was trimmed by 0 bases and J by 3 bases, leaving 23 bases between them. CDR3 length: 19 amino acids. CDR1 and CDR2 (germline): LGHDT, YNNKEL (reference sequence). CDR3 sequence reads: CASSQDRWGRDEWYTEAFF. The CDR3 DNA sequence: TGTGCCAGCAGCCAAGATCGATGGGGCAGGGATGAATGGTACACTGAAGCTTTCTTT.

The V call is TRBV5-5, the J call TRBJ2-7, with 9 bases identical to TRBD1. CDR1 and CDR2 (germline): SGHKS, YYEKEE (reference sequence). J was trimmed by 7 bases and V by 2 bases; bases with no gene match: 10. This CDR3 has 15 residues. The CDR3: CASSFAHRGRREQYF. CDR3 nucleotide sequence: TGTGCCAGCAGCTTCGCCCACAGGGGGCGCCGAGAGCAGTACTTC.

The chain has TRBV6-5 and TRBJ2-7; maybe TRBD1 (6 bases). Trimming took 2 bases from V and 3 from J, leaving 14 bases between them. Germline values: CDR1 MNHEY, CDR2 SVGAGI. This CDR3 comprises 15 residues. The CDR3 region is CASSYLTGNGYEQYF. DNA for the CDR3: TGTGCCAGCAGTTACCTAACAGGGAACGGCTACGAGCAGTACTTC.